The 22 T cell receptor beta chains listed next were all sequenced from one sample in a study of cytomegalovirus exposure and HLA in healthy donors. 13 Jbeta primers and 60 Vbeta primers were used for the PCR. The repertoire was sequenced with immunoSEQ multiplex PCR; TCRdb's copy has only in-frame clones and lacks some. This table has about 130,000 clones, more than 80% appearing once. Sequenced sample: PBMCs. The receptors derive from a man aged 40-49 years in good health and CMV-seronegative.

The gene calls are TRBV10-3 and TRBJ1-1, with a tentative D call TRBD1 (6 bases). The CDR3 sequence is 15 residues long. Between the trimmed V and J ends, which lost 0 bases and 4 bases, there was a span of 12 bases. Germline assignment: CDR1 ENHRY and CDR2 SYGVKD. The CDR3 sequence is CAISESPGVTTEAFF. CDR3 nucleotide sequence: TGTGCCATCAGTGAGTCGCCAGGGGTGACCACTGAAGCTTTCTTT.

The chain joins TRBV18 to TRBJ2-2; the D gene is possibly TRBD1 (5 bases). The CDR3 sequence is 14 residues long. Per germline, CDR1 KGHSH and CDR2 LQKENI. V shed 8 bases and J shed 1 base, with 11 bases lying between them. The CDR3, as DNA: TGTGCCAGCCAAATCGGACAGAACACCGGGGAGCTGTTTTTT. The encoded protein is CASQIGQNTGELFF.

Here the CDR3 reads CASSYRGQGVNSPLHF. DNA for the CDR3: TGTGCCAGCAGCTACCGGGGACAGGGTGTGAATTCACCCCTCCACTTT. J is TRBJ1-6 and V is TRBV27; TRBD1 matches at 9 bases. Germline V gene sequence: CDR1 MNHEY, CDR2 SMNVEV (reference sequence). CDR3 length equals 16 residues. J gave up 7 bases and V 6 bases, and 10 bases lay outside the gene matches.

As concerns this clone: The CDR3 carries no conserved terminal phenylalanine or tryptophan, so it likely arises from a read error. No DNA is shown, since the ends of the CDR3 on it are uncertain; the CDR3 is the one TCRdb lists. CDR3: CASSFGGTYGYTV. The chain uses TRBV5-4 and TRBJ1-2. The CDR3 has 13 residues if both end residues are counted. Germline V gives CDR1 SGHNT, CDR2 YYREEE (reference sequence).

The DNA for the CDR3 is TGTGCCAGTTACGCGGGCGGGGGGGCTGAGCAGTTCTTC. Residues: CASYAGGGAEQFF. This sequence joins TRBV2 and TRBJ2-1; 9 nucleotides line up with TRBD2. V trimming: 9 bases; J trimming: 9 bases; junction bases outside the gene matches: 9. Looked up from germline, CDR1 is SNHLY and CDR2 is FYNNEI. The CDR3 totals 13 residues. The full variable domain, in which reference TRBV2 and TRBJ2-1 provide the parts outside the CDR3, is EPEVTQTPSHQVTQMGQEVILRCVPISNHLYFYWYRQILGQKVEFLVSFYNNEISEKSEIFDDQFSVERPDGSNFTLKIRSTKLEDSAMYFCASYAGGGAEQFFGPGTRLTVL.

In this sample, this clone turned up a few times. Other DNA variants within this sample encode the same CDR3. This chain uses TRBV5-8 with TRBJ1-6; D may be TRBD1 (6 bases). The CDR3 length is 15 residues. CDR1 SGHTS and CDR2 YDEGEE come from the germline V gene. The ends were cut back, 4 bases at V and 10 bases at J, with 18 bases in the middle. The CDR3 nucleotides are TGTGCCAGCAGCGCGGACAGACTGAGAAACTCACCCCTCCACTTT. Translating it yields CASSADRLRNSPLHF.

The chain links TRBV2 to TRBJ2-7; D perhaps matches TRBD1 (6 bases). V was trimmed by 5 bases and J by 2 bases, leaving 13 bases between them. Germline V CDR1 and CDR2: SNHLY, FYNNEI. This CDR3 comprises 14 residues. This CDR3 reads CASSQGHRTYEQYF. The CDR3 bases are TGTGCCAGCAGTCAGGGACACCGAACCTACGAGCAGTACTTC. The whole variable domain, filled in from reference TRBV2 and TRBJ2-7, reads EPEVTQTPSHQVTQMGQEVILRCVPISNHLYFYWYRQILGQKVEFLVSFYNNEISEKSEIFDDQFSVERPDGSNFTLKIRSTKLEDSAMYFCASSQGHRTYEQYFGPGTRLTVT.

The gene calls are TRBV10-1 and TRBJ2-1, with TRBD1 matching over 11 bases. V was clipped by 6 bases and J by 2 bases; unmatched bases: 3. Germline-derived CDR1 and CDR2 are WNHNN and SYGVQD (reference sequence). The CDR3 totals 15 residues. CDR3 sequence reads: CASSRTGGPYNEQFF. In DNA, the CDR3 is TGCGCCAGCAGCCGGACAGGGGGCCCCTACAATGAGCAGTTCTTC.

The V call is TRBV7-8, the J call TRBJ2-3, with 9 nucleotides matching TRBD2. The CDR3 spans 17 residues. Germline CDR1 SGHVS, CDR2 FQNEAQ. The J segment lost 2 bases and the V segment lost 6 bases, leaving 12 bases of the junction unmatched. The CDR3 DNA reads as TGTGCCAGCAGTCCCCGGCTTAGCGGGAGAGTCACAGATACGCAGTATTTT. As protein: CASSPRLSGRVTDTQYF.

The genes are TRBV6-6 and TRBJ2-7, with 9 bases identical to TRBD1. The CDR3 length is 15 residues. Losses at the gene ends were 6 bases for V and 5 bases for J; bases not matched to a gene: 11. Germline-derived CDR1 and CDR2 are MNHNY and SVGAGI (reference sequence). CDR3 bases: TGTGCCAGCAGGGATACCGGGACAGGGAGAGACGAGCAGTACTTC. As protein: CASRDTGTGRDEQYF.

This clone has only one observation. V and J are TRBV18 and TRBJ2-7; 7 bases match TRBD1. Looked up from germline, CDR1 is KGHSH and CDR2 is LQKENI. The CDR3 runs to 13 residues. V lost 6 bases and J lost 5; bases outside the gene matches: 7. CDR3 nucleotide sequence: TGTGCCAGCTCGCCGGGACAGTTCCACGAGCAGTACTTC. Its translation: CASSPGQFHEQYF.

CDR3 protein: CASTDLPQGEQYF. In DNA form, the CDR3 reads TGTGCCAGCACGGACCTTCCCCAGGGCGAGCAGTACTTC. The rearrangement uses TRBV18 and TRBJ2-7; TRBD1 might be the D (5 bases). The CDR3 is made up of 13 amino acids. Germline V gene data show CDR1 as KGHSH and CDR2 as LQKENI. The ends were cut back, 8 bases at V and 6 bases at J, with 17 bases in the middle.

The V call is TRBV4-1, the J call TRBJ2-7, with TRBD1 identical over 7 bases. V was pared by 4 bases and J by 9 bases, with 9 bases of the junction left unmatched. The CDR3 loop spans 13 amino acids. CDR1 MGHRA and CDR2 YSYEKL come from the germline V gene. CDR3 coding DNA: TGCGCCAGCAGCCGCTTGACAGGGCAGTTGCAGTACTTC. The encoded protein is CASSRLTGQLQYF.

This clone was observed a handful of times. This sequence joins TRBV7-3 and TRBJ2-5; possible D gene TRBD2, 5 bases. The germline CDR1 and CDR2 sequences are SGHTA and FQGTGA. V dropped 5 bases and J dropped 5 bases, with 15 bases sitting between them. CDR3 length: 14 residues. The CDR3, as DNA: TGTGCCAGCAGCCCATGGGCGAGAGGGGAGACCCAGTACTTC. Amino acid sequence: CASSPWARGETQYF.

The rearrangement uses TRBV11-3 and TRBJ2-2; 7 bases are shared with TRBD2. This CDR3 region has 15 residues. Unmatched junction bases numbered 6, after V lost 3 bases and J lost 5 bases. In germline, CDR1 is SGHNT, CDR2 YENEEA. The CDR3 nucleotides read TGTGCCAGCAGCTTGGGAGGGAAGAAGACCGGGGAGCTGTTTTTT. Its translation is CASSLGGKKTGELFF.

V and J are TRBV2 and TRBJ1-1; D is ambiguous. V was clipped by 2 bases and J by 2 bases, with 6 bases between them. Germline loops: CDR1 SNHLY, CDR2 FYNNEI. The CDR3 totals 13 residues. CDR3 sequence reads: CASSEQFNTEAFF. DNA of the CDR3: TGTGCCAGCAGTGAACAATTTAACACTGAAGCTTTCTTT.

This clone occurred once. The chain recombines TRBV6-5 with TRBJ1-3; no firm D call. The CDR3 is made up of 15 amino acids. Germline-derived CDR1 and CDR2 are MNHEY and SVGAGI. V was cut by 0 bases and J by 0 bases, with 6 bases left in between. The CDR3 region is CASSYSQVSGNTIYF. CDR3 in DNA: TGTGCCAGCAGTTACTCTCAGGTCTCTGGAAACACCATATATTTT.

The rearrangement uses TRBV25-1 and TRBJ2-2, with D possibly matching TRBD1 (5 bases). The V end was cut by 9 bases, the J end by 2 bases, with 13 bases between. CDR3 size: 14 residues. Germline V CDR1 and CDR2: MGHDK, SYGVNS. This chain's CDR3 is CASSPGLNTGELFF. The CDR3 DNA is TGTGCCAGTTCCCCAGGGCTAAACACCGGGGAGCTGTTTTTT.

The CDR3 sequence: CASPISGTGEEKLFF. The CDR3 region has the DNA TGTGCCAGCCCAATTTCCGGGACAGGGGAAGAAAAACTGTTTTTT. V gene TRBV2 combines with J gene TRBJ1-4, with TRBD1 identical over 10 bases. V lost 8 bases and J lost 8; bases outside the gene matches: 11. This CDR3 comprises 15 residues. The germline gives CDR1 SNHLY, CDR2 FYNNEI.

This chain links TRBV7-2 with TRBJ2-7; possibly TRBD1 for D (5 bases). CDR3 length: 15 amino acids. Trimming pared 0 bases from V and 3 bases from J, leaving 12 bases between. Germline V gene sequence: CDR1 SGHTA, CDR2 FQGNSA. The CDR3 nucleotides read TGTGCCAGCAGCTTAGCGCAACCAGGGCTCTACGAGCAGTACTTC. This codes for CASSLAQPGLYEQYF. The whole variable domain, filled in from reference TRBV7-2 and TRBJ2-7, reads GAGVSQSPSNKVTEKGKDVELRCDPISGHTALYWYRQSLGQGLEFLIYFQGNSAPDKSGLPSDRFSAERTGGSVSTLTIQRTQQEDSAVYLCASSLAQPGLYEQYFGPGTRLTVT.

The chain has TRBV4-1 and TRBJ2-1, with 11 bases aligning to TRBD2. V lost 4 bases to trimming and J lost 7 bases; unmatched junction nucleotides: 6. Germline V gene lookup returns CDR1 MGHRA and CDR2 YSYEKL. This CDR3 contains 15 residues. CDR3 in amino acids: CASSPTSGAWNEQFF. The CDR3 DNA follows: TGCGCCAGCAGCCCGACTAGCGGGGCCTGGAATGAGCAGTTCTTC.

The chain is built from TRBV19 and TRBJ1-1, with D unresolved. This CDR3 spans 16 amino acids. V lost 0 bases and J 0 bases, leaving 11 bases between the germline ends. CDR1 is LNHDA and CDR2 is SQIVND in the germline V gene (reference sequence). The CDR3: CASSIDGPVMNTEAFF. In DNA form, the CDR3 reads TGTGCCAGTAGTATAGATGGTCCAGTCATGAACACTGAAGCTTTCTTT.